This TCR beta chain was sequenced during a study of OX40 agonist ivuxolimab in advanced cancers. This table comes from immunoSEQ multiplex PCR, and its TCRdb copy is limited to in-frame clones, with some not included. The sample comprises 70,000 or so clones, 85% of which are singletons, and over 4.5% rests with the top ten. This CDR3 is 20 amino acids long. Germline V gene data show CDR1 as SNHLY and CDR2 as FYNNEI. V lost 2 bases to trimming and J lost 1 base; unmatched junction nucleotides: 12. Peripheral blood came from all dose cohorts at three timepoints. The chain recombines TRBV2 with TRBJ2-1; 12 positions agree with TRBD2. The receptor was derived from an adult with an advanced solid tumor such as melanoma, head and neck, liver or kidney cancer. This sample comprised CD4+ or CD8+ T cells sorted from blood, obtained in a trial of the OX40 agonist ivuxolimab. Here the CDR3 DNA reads TGTGCCAGCAGTGAATCCGGGGCTAGCGGGGGGGATCCTTCCTACAATGAGCAGTTCTTC. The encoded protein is CASSESGASGGDPSYNEQFF.